This T cell receptor beta chain was retrieved from a study of blood T cell repertoires in COVID-19 (dated by TCRdb to about 2020). The study in broad terms: Collaborator samples came from the United States, Italy and Spain and covered acute and convalescent phases of COVID-19. The prospective study material was composed of cDNA or gDNA derived from T cells, B-cell-depleted T cells, or PBMCs. The dataset comprised deeply sampled blood TCRbeta repertoires from subjects exposed to, actively infected with, or recovered from COVID-19. The repertoires were released in a freely available public database intended as a resource for research on the immune response to SARS-CoV-2. Samples were obtained from the ongoing ImmuneRACE study (first 160 participants) and from over 1,000 subjects provided by 6 global collaborators. The sample metadata nearly always contained a de-identified subject ID, COVID-19 status, age in years and sex. Where available, HLA class I and class II types were taken from metadata supplied by the sample provider and were not determined by assay-based typing. The paper as a whole reports these results and caveats: How much clinical and demographic metadata was included differed by source and by participant, and the metadata was provided uncurated.

Including the terminal cysteine and phenylalanine, the CDR3 comprises 14 residues. The read is trimmed to its CDR3 DNA, 42 bases read in frame from base 1. Looking up the germline V gene (reference sequence) yields CDR1 LGHDT and CDR2 YNNKEL. After removal of 1 base from V and 9 bases from J, the junction retains 2 bases not matched to a gene. TCRbeta CDR3 regions were amplified from genomic DNA using the immunoSEQ Assay, a bias-controlled multiplex PCR. Turning to the authors' computational methods: The number of nucleated cells in each sample was estimated by amplification of reference gene primers within the assay. To quantify the absolute abundance of each unique TCRbeta CDR3 rearrangement, sequence reads were collapsed and filtered. For each sample, productive Simpson clonality was calculated by taking the square root of Simpson's diversity index across productive rearrangements. Drawn from immuneACCESS, this table holds only the in-frame rearrangements with V and J called that TCRdb kept. Clones are partly lost; checked studies trace under half to an unresolved V gene and leave the rest unexplained. V and J calls and clone size follow that table, whereas D and trimming were derived from the DNA. This sample is represented by roughly 77,000 clones; about 87% of them were singletons. Of the sample, roughly 4.4% is held by the ten largest clones.

The collaborating institutions used their own protocols to collect whole blood in K2EDTA tubes. For TCRbeta analysis, collaborators shipped samples in one of three forms: frozen whole blood, isolated PBMCs, or DNA extracted from either of those sample types. With regard to this clone: The specificity of this receptor is unknown. It has no much larger one-base neighbor in the sample; base qualities were not kept.

The sequence is built from TRBV3-1 (or the pseudogene TRBV3-2) and TRBJ2-1, and 11 junction bases match TRBD1. The sequence was collected from a man in his fifties with active COVID-19. Input material: peripheral blood. The CDR3 has the sequence CASSQGTGGFEQFF. The DNA sequence is TGTGCCAGCAGCCAAGGGACAGGGGGCTTTGAGCAGTTCTTC.